The 15 T cell receptor beta chains listed next were all sequenced from one sample in a study of response to subunit inactivated influenza vaccine. TCRdb used MiXCR to reprocess the RT-PCR reads, holding one entry per CDR3 protein. Among about 500,000 distinct CDR3 sequences listed, 16% were seen once. The source material was CD4+ T cells sorted from PBMCs, sampled approximately 25 months after vaccination. All receptors come from a man aged 45 to 70 who received an inactivated influenza vaccine.

On this clonotype: A junction end diverges from the germline sequence, so it may reflect a read error. This rearrangement joins TRBV20-1 to TRBJ2-7; the D gene is possibly TRBD2 (6 bases). Germline values: CDR1 DFQATT, CDR2 SNEGSKA (reference sequence). This CDR3 has 15 residues. The CDR3 here is CCARDRLAWSYEQYF. CDR3 coding DNA: TGCTGTGCTAGAGATCGGCTAGCGTGGTCCTACGAGCAGTACTTC.

The chain uses TRBV19 and TRBJ2-1; no definite D call. The V gene's germline CDR1 is LNHDA and CDR2 SQIVND (reference sequence). The V and J ends lost 4 bases and 0 bases respectively, with 7 bases between them. The CDR3 has 14 amino acids. CDR3 sequence reads: CASSTGFSYNEQFF. The CDR3, as DNA: TGTGCCAGTAGTACCGGTTTCTCCTACAATGAGCAGTTCTTC.

This clonotype was recorded a few times. CDR3: CASSLGSGSGFNEQFF. The CDR3 nucleotides are TGTGCCAGCAGCCTGGGTAGCGGGAGCGGTTTCAATGAGCAGTTCTTC. The chain uses TRBV7-3 and TRBJ2-1; 9 bases agree with TRBD2. V dropped 5 bases and J dropped 6; count of bases not matched to a gene: 11. The CDR3 loop spans 16 amino acids. CDR1 is SGHTA and CDR2 is FQGTGA in the germline V gene.

The V gene is TRBV5-8, the J gene TRBJ1-5; D unresolved. The germline V and J ends were trimmed by 0 bases and 3 bases, with 7 bases remaining between them. This CDR3 has 14 residues. Per the germline V gene, CDR1 is SGHTS and CDR2 is YDEGEE. CDR3 residues: CASSLVFNNQPQHF. The CDR3 DNA is TGTGCCAGCAGCTTGGTTTTTAACAATCAGCCCCAGCATTTT.

This clonotype came up many times. The chain combines TRBV10-3 with TRBJ2-6; 11 bases agree with TRBD2. V dropped 8 bases and J dropped 0; count of bases not matched to a gene: 6. CDR3 length: 17 amino acids. Germline assignment: CDR1 ENHRY and CDR2 SYGVKD. The chain's CDR3 is CAIGTSGASSGANVLTF. In nucleotides, the CDR3 is TGTGCCATCGGGACTAGCGGAGCTTCCTCTGGGGCCAACGTCCTGACTTTC.

The chain uses TRBV5-1 and TRBJ1-2; 9 nucleotides agree with TRBD1. V trimming: 3 bases; J trimming: 8 bases; junction bases outside the gene matches: 5. Germline V gene data show CDR1 as SGHRS and CDR2 as YFSETQ. This CDR3 has 13 amino acids. CDR3 sequence (DNA): TGCGCCAGCAGCTCGGACAGGGGCGGCGGCTACACCTTC. Its translation: CASSSDRGGGYTF.

This chain joins TRBV5-1 and TRBJ2-2; 9 positions match TRBD1. Trimming cost V 5 bases and J 4 bases; bases outside gene matches: 9. The V gene's germline CDR1 is SGHRS and CDR2 YFSETQ. The CDR3 consists of 16 residues. This chain's CDR3 is CASRPPAQGATGELFF. The CDR3 DNA reads TGCGCCAGCAGACCCCCCGCACAGGGGGCCACCGGGGAGCTGTTTTTT.

This chain joins TRBV15 and TRBJ1-1; TRBD1 might be the D (5 bases). V lost 0 bases and J 4 bases, leaving 12 bases between the germline ends. The germline V gene has CDR1 LNHNV and CDR2 YYDKDF (reference sequence). This CDR3 contains 15 residues. CDR3 loop: CATSRDPGPGTEAFF. The CDR3 DNA reads as TGTGCCACCAGCAGAGACCCGGGACCGGGCACTGAAGCTTTCTTT.

The CDR3 is CASSPQGTGGETQYF. The CDR3 DNA is TGTGCCAGCAGCCCTCAAGGGACAGGGGGAGAGACCCAGTACTTC. V and J are TRBV7-2 and TRBJ2-5; TRBD1 agrees at 11 bases. This CDR3 spans 15 amino acids. Germline assignment: CDR1 SGHTA and CDR2 FQGNSA. V shed 5 bases, J shed 4 bases, and the junction held 6 bases outside the gene matches. Supplemented by reference TRBV7-2 and TRBJ2-5, the full variable domain reads GAGVSQSPSNKVTEKGKDVELRCDPISGHTALYWYRQSLGQGLEFLIYFQGNSAPDKSGLPSDRFSAERTGGSVSTLTIQRTQQEDSAVYLCASSPQGTGGETQYFGPGTRLLVL.

The chain couples TRBV20-1 to TRBJ2-1; the D is unclear. The germline CDR1 and CDR2 sequences are DFQATT and SNEGSKA (reference sequence). The ends were cut back, 2 bases at V and 0 bases at J, with 14 bases in the middle. The CDR3 loop spans 16 amino acids. The CDR3 bases are TGCAGTGCTAGACGATGGGTGAGAAGCTCCTACAATGAGCAGTTCTTC. It yields the protein CSARRWVRSSYNEQFF.

This clonotype was seen a few times. J is TRBJ1-5 and V is TRBV20-1; D is undetermined. Trimming took 2 bases from V and 0 from J, leaving 14 bases between them. The CDR3 runs 16 residues. Germline CDR1 is DFQATT and CDR2 is SNEGSKA (reference sequence). This CDR3 is CSARFGPRYSNQPQHF. In DNA, the CDR3 is TGCAGTGCTAGATTCGGGCCCCGGTATAGCAATCAGCCCCAGCATTTT.

As regards this clonotype: Relative to the germline gene, one junction end is altered; a read error may explain this. This chain links TRBV2 with TRBJ2-2, with D perhaps matching TRBD2 (6 bases). Germline assignment: CDR1 SNHLY and CDR2 FYNNEI. CDR3 length: 16 residues. The CDR3 is CGSSDGGYRGTGELFF. The CDR3 DNA reads TGTGGCAGCAGTGATGGGGGGTATAGAGGCACCGGGGAGCTGTTTTTT.

This clonotype showed up just a few times. The chain uses TRBV7-2 and TRBJ2-3; TRBD1 might be the D (6 bases). The V end lost 4 bases, the J end lost 0 bases, and 11 bases lay between the germline ends. There are 15 residues in the CDR3. The V gene's germline CDR1 is SGHTA and CDR2 FQGNSA. CDR3 residues: CASSSLRGSTDTQYF. The DNA for the CDR3 is TGTGCCAGCAGCTCCCTCAGGGGAAGCACAGATACGCAGTATTTT. The complete variable domain, with remaining parts taken from reference TRBV7-2 and TRBJ2-3, reads GAGVSQSPSNKVTEKGKDVELRCDPISGHTALYWYRQSLGQGLEFLIYFQGNSAPDKSGLPSDRFSAERTGGSVSTLTIQRTQQEDSAVYLCASSSLRGSTDTQYFGPGTRLTVL.

CDR3 bases: TGTGCCAGCAGCTTAGTTTTCTCAGGGGGCCCCCTGGAGCAGTACTTC. It codes for CASSLVFSGGPLEQYF. The chain joins TRBV7-8 to TRBJ2-7; 8 nucleotides line up with TRBD1. With V trimmed by 1 base and J by 7 bases, 12 bases remained unmatched. This CDR3 is 16 amino acids long. CDR1 is SGHVS and CDR2 is FQNEAQ in the germline V gene.

The V call is TRBV6-1, the J call TRBJ1-5; possibly TRBD1 for D (6 bases). The CDR3 runs 14 residues. The V gene lost 5 bases and the J gene lost 7 bases, with 15 bases spanning the gap. Looked up from germline, CDR1 is MNHNS and CDR2 is SASEGT. The CDR3, as DNA: TGTGCCAGCAGTCCGTCAGGGGTTCGACAGCCCCAGCATTTT. It translates to CASSPSGVRQPQHF.